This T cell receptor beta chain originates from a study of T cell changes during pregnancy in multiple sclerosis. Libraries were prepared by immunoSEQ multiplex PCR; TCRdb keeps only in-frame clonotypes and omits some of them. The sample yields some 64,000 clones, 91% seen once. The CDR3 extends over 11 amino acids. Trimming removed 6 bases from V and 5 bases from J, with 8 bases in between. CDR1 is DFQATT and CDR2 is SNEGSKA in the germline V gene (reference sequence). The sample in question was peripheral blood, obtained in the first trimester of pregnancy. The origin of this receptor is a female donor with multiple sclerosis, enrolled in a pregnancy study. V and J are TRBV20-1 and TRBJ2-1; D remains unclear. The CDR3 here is CSALTHNEQFF. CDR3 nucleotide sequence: TGCAGTGCCCTAACCCACAATGAGCAGTTCTTC.